This TCR beta chain emerged from a study of T cells in Graves' hyperthyroidism and ophthalmopathy (dated by TCRdb to the late 2010s). With respect to the entire study: TCR V-J signatures able to tell the groups apart were searched for in a discovery cohort of 100 or so patients, of whom 40 to 45 had Graves' ophthalmopathy and roughly 59 had stable Graves' hyperthyroidism. An independent validation cohort of about 19 hyperthyroidism patients and 17 patients who later progressed to ophthalmopathy tested prospective prediction of ophthalmopathy. For training and testing, the 100 or so patients in the discovery cohort were randomly divided in a 7:3 ratio. In several Graves' hyperthyroidism patients, the study also compared T-cell repertoires from thyroid tissue with T-cell repertoires from blood. Once sampling was done, hyperthyroidism patients were given methimazole at a starting dose of 30 mg daily, whereas ophthalmopathy patients were given high-dose intravenous methylprednisolone. The paper describes TCR Vbeta CDR3 sequencing of more than 120 peripheral blood samples, made up of roughly 45 ophthalmopathy patients, around 73 hyperthyroidism patients and some 17 progressor patients.

With regard to this clonotype: It has no known antigen specificity. The record has no base qualities; no much larger clone is one base away.

A patient counted as having stable Graves' hyperthyroidism if no progression to ophthalmopathy occurred over 18 months of follow-up. The hyperthyroidism patients were between 18 and 65 years old and newly diagnosed, with a disease duration of less than 2 months. Exclusion was applied to patients with uncontrolled infections, other autoimmune diseases, pregnancy or lactation. Diagnoses were based on clinical symptoms, serum thyroxine and TRAb, thyroid ultrasound and orbital computed tomography. Total RNA was extracted using Trizol reagent, and RNA quality was assessed on an Agilent 2100 Bioanalyzer. The TCR beta CDR3 regions were amplified from the RNA transcripts. The TCR CDR3 was subjected to a first round of RT-PCR using the HTBI primer set and the Qiagen OneStep RT-PCR kit. A second multiplex PCR round built the libraries, followed by size selection and purification. Sequencing of the libraries was done on an Illumina HiSeq2000 using paired-end 100 bp reads. The authors' analysis ran thus. SOAPnuke was used to process the raw data, throwing out any read that contained adapters or uncalled bases, had a mean Phred below 15, or lacked an exact constant-primer or identifier match. COPE v1.2.5 was used to merge high-quality paired reads, and clonotypes were defined as unique nucleotide sequences. MiTCR v1.1 was used to align clonotypes to the IMGT TRBV, TRBD and TRBJ reference segments. The analysis included only V-J combinations with a frequency above 0.0001, which together covered 98% to 99.2% of the repertoires. A TCS score was defined as the ratio of F50 (clonal expansion) to E x V (chaos), with BLOSUM62-based TCRdist applied between CDR3 peptides within each V-J. Welch's t-statistics and random forest reduced just over 500 V-J features to some 14, which were used in a naive Bayes classifier (R e1071). The Morisita-Horn index was used to measure how similar the thyroid and blood repertoires were. The public reads were quality trimmed at Q25 with fastp and then assembled into clones with MiXCR by TCRdb, keeping productive beta chains. Records with the same CDR3 protein are collapsed into one entry carrying the most frequent genes and DNA. The V and J calls, along with clone size, are taken from TCRdb and not from the paper's own processing. The sample profile shows roughly 570,000 distinct CDR3 sequences; around 45% of them were found once. The ten largest make up around 8% of the sample.

Including the terminal cysteine and phenylalanine, the CDR3 comprises 15 residues. Solely the CDR3 DNA is kept, with 45 bases framed from the first base. Via the germline V gene (reference sequence), CDR1 is DFQATT and CDR2 SNEGSKA. Study-level results and caveats: In cross-validation, a model built on a 13 V-J signature told ophthalmopathy apart from stable hyperthyroidism with under 90% sensitivity and 81% to 82% specificity, and in testing the same model reached 80%/75%. Most expanded thyroid clonotypes (frequency above 0.001) were also detected in blood, a finding suggesting that blood repertoires may reflect thyroid immune responses. In validation, the model predicted progression to ophthalmopathy with around 71% sensitivity and around 72% specificity, a median of around six months before onset. No statistical method was used to fix the sample size in advance, and group allocation was not hidden from the investigators.

What was sequenced was peripheral blood or thyroid tissue (not recorded which). The TCR comes from a woman aged 18-29 years with Graves' hyperthyroidism. The sequence is built from TRBV20-1 and TRBJ2-5, with 7 bases matching TRBD1. The DNA reads as follows: TGCACCTCAATGGGGCTCAGGGGGTCGGGAGAGACCCAGTACTTC. The resulting protein is CTSMGLRGSGETQYF.